The TCR beta chain under discussion was sequenced for a study of blood T cells in healthy people across ages (dated by TCRdb to the mid-2010s). For the study in its entirety: In model experiments, template switching captured about one uniquely barcoded TCR beta cDNA molecule for every two T cells. Age-related changes in TCR beta repertoire diversity were measured in the study by deep sequencing normalized with unique cDNA molecular identifiers. The donors were divided into four age groups: young (average around 17 years), middle-aged (approximately 39), aged (approximately 59) and long-lived (approximately 74). To avoid experimental bias, donors of different ages were randomly spread across the sequencing lanes. Two additional independent replicas of 1 million unique cDNA reads from the same blood draw were analyzed for two donors (one aged 18 to 30 and one aged 80 or older).

The approximately 39 donors, aged 6 to 90 years, were systemically healthy Caucasian individuals from Russia. Each donor gave about 11 milliliters of peripheral blood, drawn into EDTA-treated Vacutainer tubes. Ficoll-Paque density-gradient centrifugation was used to isolate PBMCs, with at least 7 million per sample. Trizol reagent was used to extract total RNA from PBMCs, with at least 5 micrograms per sample. Naive CD45RAhigh/CD27high T cell percentages were measured by flow cytometry on a PBMC aliquot from every donor. The method behind the library was 5' RACE. The sample was run on an Illumina HiSeq 2500. A second PCR of roughly 6 to 11 cycles was run with a J-beta primer mix and a sample-barcoded 5' primer. A unique molecular identifier was introduced onto each TCR beta cDNA molecule by a template-switch 5' adaptor carrying 12 random nucleotides. At least 2.5 million CDR3-containing paired-end reads were obtained from each sample. The Mint cDNA synthesis kit, primed by a TRBC-specific oligonucleotide, was used to synthesize first-strand cDNA from all RNA. After uracil-DNA glycosylase treatment, a first 18-cycle PCR used universal primers M1SS and BC2_uni_R on all cDNA. The study's own analysis went as follows. For normalization, 1 million high-quality reads, each with a distinct molecular identifier, were randomly selected from each sample. Instead of being binned into consensus sequences, reads that shared molecular identifiers were thrown out. CDR3 identification, clonotype clustering and error correction used MiTCR with a Q25 quality threshold and the strictest error-elimination algorithm. A nonparametric unseen species model with Euler transformation was used to estimate a lower bound on total TCR beta diversity. TCRdb reanalyzed the raw reads on its own, using fastp at Q25 for trimming and MiXCR for clone calling, and kept in-frame beta chains. Here each entry gathers all rows of one CDR3 protein and keeps the most common genes and DNA. TCRdb, rather than the study authors, made the V and J calls. The sample includes hundreds of thousands of distinct CDR3 sequences, with 55% to 75% observed a single time. The ten largest clones take up roughly 22% of the sample.

On the study overall, not on this receptor specifically: Observed TCR beta diversity per million T cells fell roughly linearly with age, and a significant reduction was already apparent by age around 36. Bulk unsorted PBMC profiling prevented conclusive comparison of naive and antigen-experienced compartments. Observed TCR beta diversity correlated strongly with the percentage of naive T cells measured by flow cytometry. Compared with the aged group, the long-lived group had more naive CD4+ T cells, fewer expanded clones and increased TCR diversity, a pattern suggesting age selection. Donor CMV infection status was unknown, potentially confounding age-related changes in expanded clonotypes. Estimates of total diversity based on one million sequenced T cells were considered lower bounds and underestimates.

Remarks on this clonotype: Its antigen has not been determined. Base qualities are not provided; no much larger clone lies one nucleotide away.

The clonotype comes from a young man in good health. The sample consisted of blood.

This receptor has the CDR3 CATSDFWGHGEQFF. The DNA sequence is TGTGCCACCAGTGATTTTTGGGGACACGGTGAGCAGTTCTTC. The chain is made from TRBV24-1 and TRBJ2-1, with a weak D call of TRBD1 (6 bases match). There are 14 amino acids in the CDR3, from cysteine to phenylalanine inclusive. The entry retains the CDR3 DNA only, 42 bases that are in frame from base 1. The CDR1 and CDR2 encoded by the germline V gene are KGHDR and SFDVKD. V is reduced by 1 base and J by 9 bases, leaving a spacing of 12 bases between them.